This T cell receptor (beta chain) was recovered during a study of blood T cell repertoires in COVID-19. Overall study context: Researchers got acute and convalescent COVID-19 samples from the United States, Italy and Spain.

Clones were sequenced by immunoSEQ multiplex PCR, and TCRdb holds only the in-frame ones, with some missing. The sample holds hundreds of thousands of clones, roughly four fifths seen once. Trimming stripped 5 bases from V and 3 bases from J, with 11 bases between. The CDR3 contains 13 residues. CDR1 and CDR2 (germline): LNHDA, SQIVND (reference sequence). The chain has TRBV19 and TRBJ2-7, with D perhaps matching TRBD1 (5 bases). The specimen was peripheral blood. The clonotype was recovered from an elderly woman with acute or convalescent COVID-19. DNA for the CDR3: TGTGCCAGTAGTGGGATGCAGGGCTACGAGCAGTACTTC. Its protein is CASSGMQGYEQYF.